Detailed here is one TCR beta chain. The antigen is undetermined. Germline is not matched at one junction end, which may reflect a read error. The sample originates from a study of neurological immune-mediated disorders. Whole-study context: Secondary progressive cases numbered 3 among the approximately 34 multiple sclerosis patients, while the other 31 were relapsing-remitting. Findings and caveats of the study: The most TCR clonal expansion was seen in HTLV-1-associated myelopathy, whereas the least was seen in multiple sclerosis, below the level in healthy controls. A possible signature appeared as one related-CDR3 cluster, in which phylogenetic grouping placed the repertoires of 18 of 34 multiple sclerosis patients.

The length of the CDR3 is 14 residues. Germline-derived CDR1 and CDR2 are SGHAT and FQNNGV. TCRdb processed the 5' RACE reads anew with MiXCR; each CDR3 protein has one entry. The sample has roughly 70,000 distinct CDR3 sequences, roughly 5.6% seen once. The chain has TRBV11-2 and TRBJ2-7; possibly TRBD1 for D (6 bases). The material sequenced was PBMCs. This TCR derives from a woman in her 30s with multiple sclerosis. The CDR3 loop is CASSLVEDRGEHYF. The CDR3 bases are TGTGCCAGCAGCTTAGTGGAGGACAGAGGCGAGCATTACTTC.